What follows are 20 T cell receptor beta chains derived from one specimen sequenced in a study of blood T cell repertoires in COVID-19. The repertoire was sequenced with immunoSEQ multiplex PCR; TCRdb's copy has only in-frame clones and lacks some. The sample consists of about 440,000 clones, 70% to 90% of them appearing once. Sequenced sample: PBMCs or T cells enriched from blood (not recorded which). All receptors come from a woman younger than 30 with acute COVID-19.

The V gene is TRBV28, the J gene TRBJ2-7; possibly TRBD2 for D (6 bases). Trimming left V 6 bases short and J 3 bases short, with 15 bases between. The CDR3 totals 14 residues. Germline CDR1 MDHEN, CDR2 SYDVKM. CDR3 DNA: TGTGCCAGCAGCGACGGAGGGAGCATCTACGAGCAGTACTTC. Residues: CASSDGGSIYEQYF.

This chain uses TRBV4-1 with TRBJ1-2, with D possibly matching TRBD1 (6 bases). This CDR3 spans 16 amino acids. CDR1 MGHRA and CDR2 YSYEKL come from the germline V gene. Trimming left V 3 bases short and J 8 bases short, with 22 bases between. The CDR3 bases are TGCGCCAGCAGCCAGGAACGAGCTACAGGGTTTTGGGGCTACACCTTC. Translating it yields CASSQERATGFWGYTF.

The chain recombines TRBV5-5 with TRBJ2-1; D is perhaps TRBD2 (5 bases). The germline V gene encodes CDR1 SGHKS and CDR2 YYEKEE (reference sequence). This CDR3 spans 16 amino acids. V was clipped by 1 base and J by 6 bases, with 17 bases between them. The CDR3 nucleotides are TGTGCCAGCAGCTTGAGCAATTTCCGGGCGGGCAATGAGCAGTTCTTC. Protein product: CASSLSNFRAGNEQFF.

The rearrangement links TRBV9 to TRBJ2-7, with D possibly TRBD2 on 5 matching bases. Looked up from germline, CDR1 is SGDLS and CDR2 is YYNGEE. This CDR3 is built from 15 residues. Trimming pared 0 bases from V and 0 bases from J, leaving 10 bases between. CDR3 amino acids: CASSVGLPYSYEQYF. CDR3 nucleotide sequence: TGTGCCAGCAGCGTAGGACTACCTTACTCCTACGAGCAGTACTTC.

This chain joins TRBV4-1 and TRBJ2-3; 10 bases line up with TRBD2. The ends lost 1 base at V and 0 bases at J; junction bases unmatched: 7. This CDR3 is 18 amino acids long. Germline assignment: CDR1 MGHRA and CDR2 YSYEKL. CDR3 sequence reads: CASSQGPGTSVSTDTQYF. The CDR3 region has the DNA TGCGCCAGCAGCCAAGGGCCCGGGACTAGCGTTAGCACAGATACGCAGTATTTT.

The CDR3 DNA reads TGTGCCAGCGCTCGCGGGGAGGGTCTGAACACTGAAGCTTTCTTT. Its protein product is CASARGEGLNTEAFF. The rearrangement links TRBV28 to TRBJ1-1; no firm D call. Germline V gives CDR1 MDHEN, CDR2 SYDVKM. V was clipped by 8 bases and J by 0 bases, with 16 bases between them. The CDR3 contains 15 residues. The full variable domain, rest sourced from reference TRBV28 and TRBJ1-1, is DVKVTQSSRYLVKRTGEKVFLECVQDMDHENMFWYRQDPGLGLRLIYFSYDVKMKEKGDIPEGYSVSREKKERFSLILESASTNQTSMYLCASARGEGLNTEAFFGQGTRLTVV.

This chain uses TRBV11-3 with TRBJ2-7; possibly TRBD2 for D (6 bases). Trimming left V 3 bases short and J 7 bases short, with 16 bases between. Germline lookup yields CDR1 SGHNT and CDR2 YENEEA. The CDR3 sequence is 14 residues long. DNA for the CDR3: TGTGCCAGCAGCTTGACGGGACTTTCTGGGGAGCAGTACTTC. Its protein product is CASSLTGLSGEQYF. Looking up the rest from reference TRBV11-3 and TRBJ2-7 gives the full variable domain: EAGVVQSPRYKIIEKKQPVAFWCNPISGHNTLYWYLQNLGQGPELLIRYENEEAVDDSQLPKDRFSAERLKGVDSTLKIQPAELGDSAVYLCASSLTGLSGEQYFGPGTRLTVT.

A single count supports this clone. The chain uses TRBV6-6 and TRBJ1-1, with TRBD1 identical over 8 bases. Germline assignment: CDR1 MNHNY and CDR2 SVGAGI (reference sequence). Trimming removed 5 bases from V and 11 bases from J; junction bases left unmatched: 4. This CDR3 comprises 11 residues. CDR3 in DNA: TGTGCCAGCAGTCAGACAGGGGTCGCTTTCTTT. Its protein product is CASSQTGVAFF.

This clone occurred a few times. J is TRBJ2-1 and V is TRBV5-1; 8 nucleotides agree with TRBD2. Looked up from germline, CDR1 is SGHRS and CDR2 is YFSETQ. The V segment lost 4 bases and the J segment 6 bases; nucleotides outside the gene matches: 15. The CDR3 is 17 amino acids. The CDR3 bases are TGCGCCAGCAGCCGGTCGGGTCCGCTAGCGGGTGGCAATGAGCAGTTCTTC. This encodes CASSRSGPLAGGNEQFF.

The rearrangement joins TRBV5-1 to TRBJ1-3, with a possible D match to TRBD1 (6 bases). The V gene's germline CDR1 is SGHRS and CDR2 YFSETQ. The V end lost 3 bases, the J end lost 0 bases, and 10 bases lay between the germline ends. The CDR3 covers 15 residues. Here the CDR3 DNA reads TGCGCCAGCAGCTATACAGGGCCCTCTGGAAACACCATATATTTT. The encoded protein is CASSYTGPSGNTIYF. The full variable domain, with the rest looked up from reference TRBV5-1 and TRBJ1-3, is KAGVTQTPRYLIKTRGQQVTLSCSPISGHRSVSWYQQTPGQGLQFLFEYFSETQRNKGNFPGRFSGRQFSNSRSEMNVSTLELGDSALYLCASSYTGPSGNTIYFGEGSWLTVV.

The chain uses TRBV27 and TRBJ2-7, with D perhaps TRBD2 (5 bases). Germline V gene sequence: CDR1 MNHEY, CDR2 SMNVEV (reference sequence). The CDR3 is made up of 14 amino acids. V lost 5 bases and J 5 bases, leaving 16 bases between the germline ends. This CDR3 is CASSGGPRSHEQYF. As DNA, the CDR3 is TGTGCCAGCAGTGGAGGACCCCGGAGCCACGAGCAGTACTTC.

This chain uses TRBV4-2 with TRBJ1-3, with D maybe TRBD1 (6 bases). In germline, CDR1 is LGHNA, CDR2 YNFKEQ. CDR3 size: 17 residues. Trimming pared 2 bases from V and 3 bases from J, leaving 17 bases between. The CDR3 DNA is TGTGCCAGCAGCCAAATTTCTAGCGGGGGCATTGGAAACACCATATATTTT. Amino acids: CASSQISSGGIGNTIYF.

The V call is TRBV21-1, the J call TRBJ2-2; the DNA was not used to check the table's D call, TRBD1. TRBV21-1 is marked as a pseudogene. This CDR3 is built from 16 residues. Here the CDR3 DNA reads TGTGCCAGCAGCAACCGGGACAGGGGGAACACCGGGGAGCTGTTTTTT. It codes for CASSNRDRGNTGELFF.

The rearrangement joins TRBV5-8 to TRBJ2-4, with TRBD1 matching 7 bases. The germline V gene encodes CDR1 SGHTS and CDR2 YDEGEE. The CDR3 covers 14 residues. The ends lost 4 bases at V and 4 bases at J; junction bases unmatched: 5. For the CDR3, the DNA is TGTGCCAGCAGCCTAGGACAGGAGAAAAACATTCAGTACTTC. It codes for CASSLGQEKNIQYF.

The chain is built from TRBV25-1 and TRBJ2-5; 9 bases agree with TRBD1. Germline V gene sequence: CDR1 MGHDK, CDR2 SYGVNS. The CDR3 consists of 16 residues. V shed 6 bases and J 6 bases; nucleotides not matched to a gene: 14. CDR3 sequence: CASSSQTGTGSKTQYF. Here the CDR3 DNA reads TGTGCCAGCAGCTCCCAAACCGGGACAGGGAGTAAGACCCAGTACTTC. The full variable domain, with the rest looked up from reference TRBV25-1 and TRBJ2-5, is EADIYQTPRYLVIGTGKKITLECSQTMGHDKMYWYQQDPGMELHLIHYSYGVNSTEKGDLSSESTVSRIRTEHFPLTLESARPSHTSQYLCASSSQTGTGSKTQYFGPGTRLLVL.

CDR3 region: CASSALDEQYF. The CDR3 DNA is TGTGCCAGCAGCGCGCTGGACGAGCAGTACTTC. The chain uses TRBV7-9 and TRBJ2-7; no clear D. The ends were cut back, 5 bases at V and 5 bases at J, with 7 bases in the middle. CDR3 length: 11 residues. Germline assignment: CDR1 SEHNR and CDR2 FQNEAQ (reference sequence).

The chain joins TRBV2 to TRBJ1-2; possible D gene TRBD1, 6 bases. The CDR3 has 13 residues. Germline lookup yields CDR1 SNHLY and CDR2 FYNNEI. Deletions cut 8 bases from V and 2 bases from J, with 12 bases between. In nucleotides, the CDR3 is TGTGCCAGCCCGGGGGGGCAGAACTATGGCTACACCTTC. It is translated as CASPGGQNYGYTF.

The rearrangement uses TRBV4-2 and TRBJ2-7; TRBD2 aligns across 7 bases. Germline loops: CDR1 LGHNA, CDR2 YNFKEQ. The V segment lost 1 base and the J segment 0 bases; nucleotides outside the gene matches: 3. This CDR3 comprises 15 residues. This CDR3 reads CASSQGLAASYEQYF. CDR3 bases: TGTGCCAGCAGCCAAGGTCTAGCGGCCTCCTACGAGCAGTACTTC.

The chain recombines TRBV28 with TRBJ2-1; TRBD2 agrees at 11 bases. The CDR3 length is 14 residues. J lost 8 bases, V lost 6 bases, and 6 bases had no gene match. Looked up from germline, CDR1 is MDHEN and CDR2 is SYDVKM. This chain's CDR3 is CASSFGTSGYEQFF. As DNA, the CDR3 is TGTGCCAGCAGCTTTGGGACTAGCGGCTATGAGCAGTTCTTC.

The chain employs TRBV6-1 and TRBJ2-1, with D unclear. V gave up 3 bases and J gave up 6 bases, with 6 bases separating them. Looked up from germline, CDR1 is MNHNS and CDR2 is SASEGT. The length of the CDR3 is 12 residues. The CDR3 loop is CASSDLRNEQFF. CDR3 nucleotides: TGTGCCAGCAGTGATCTCCGCAATGAGCAGTTCTTC.